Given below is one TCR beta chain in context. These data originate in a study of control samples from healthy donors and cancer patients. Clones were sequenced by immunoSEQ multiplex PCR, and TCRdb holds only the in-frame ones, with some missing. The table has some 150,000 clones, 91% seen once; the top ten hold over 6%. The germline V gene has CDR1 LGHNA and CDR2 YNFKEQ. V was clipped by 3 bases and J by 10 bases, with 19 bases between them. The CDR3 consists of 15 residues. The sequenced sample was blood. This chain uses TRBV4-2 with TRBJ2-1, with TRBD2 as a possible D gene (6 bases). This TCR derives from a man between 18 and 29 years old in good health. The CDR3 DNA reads TGTGCCAGCAGCCAGGAGGGAAGTCCTGCACCCGAGCAGTTCTTC. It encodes CASSQEGSPAPEQFF.